The 16 T cell receptor beta chains listed next were all sequenced from one sample in a study of T-cell reconstitution after alpha-beta-depleted transplantation in children (dated by TCRdb to 2016 to 2018). The sample's treatment or condition label, in plain terms: allogeneic hematopoietic cell transplantation with graft depleted of TCRalphabeta T cells and CD19 B cells. Receptor libraries were prepared by PCR. The reads were generated on an Illumina HiSeq 2500. Molecular barcoding was employed in the preparation of TCR libraries, with unique molecular identifiers being used to normalize TCRbeta repertoire quantification. TCRdb redid the processing of the public reads, applying fastp at Q25 and MiXCR, and retained in-frame beta chains. CDR3 protein sequences are deduplicated, and each keeps its most common genes and DNA. Within this sample are roughly 400,000 distinct CDR3 sequences, with around two fifths of them counted one time only. The ten largest clones add up to roughly 27% of the sample.

The sequencing used PBMCs, collected before TCRalphabeta/CD19-depleted stem cell transplant. Every receptor here comes from a girl aged 2 to 9 with aplastic anemia, due to receive a stem cell transplant.

This clonotype was detected ten times or more. This chain links TRBV6-2 or TRBV6-3 with TRBJ2-1; D is uncertain. From germline, CDR1 is MNHEY and CDR2 SVGEGT. The V end lost 6 bases, the J end lost 3 bases, and 6 bases lay between the germline ends. CDR3 length: 12 residues. This CDR3 reads CASRPGYNEQFF. CDR3 nucleotide sequence: TGTGCCAGCAGGCCAGGCTACAATGAGCAGTTCTTC.

This clonotype appeared once. The rearrangement joins TRBV29-1 to TRBJ2-1; 11 nucleotides align to TRBD1. V was clipped by 2 bases and J by 7 bases; unmatched bases: 10. The CDR3 consists of 16 residues. Germline V gene lookup returns CDR1 SQVTM and CDR2 ANQGSEA. The CDR3: CSVEKGQGVVGNEQFF. The CDR3, as DNA: TGCAGCGTTGAAAAGGGACAGGGGGTCGTGGGGAATGAGCAGTTCTTC.

A few counts support this clonotype. In DNA, the CDR3 is TGTGCCAGCAGTGGGGGTGGTCCCAGCTCCTACAATGAGCAGTTCTTC. The encoded protein is CASSGGGPSSYNEQFF. The J gene is TRBJ2-1, the V gene TRBV12-3 or TRBV12-4, with D perhaps matching TRBD1 or TRBD2 (5 bases each). Trimming pared 5 bases from V and 0 bases from J, leaving 14 bases between. The CDR3 is 16 amino acids.

The chain carries TRBV20-1 and TRBJ1-5, with TRBD1 identical over 8 bases. The CDR3 consists of 14 residues. J gave up 2 bases and V 5 bases, and 5 bases lay outside the gene matches. Germline assignment: CDR1 DFQATT and CDR2 SNEGSKA (reference sequence). Here the CDR3 reads CSAPAGQGNQPQHF. The CDR3 DNA is TGCAGTGCTCCCGCGGGACAGGGCAATCAGCCCCAGCATTTT.

The chain couples TRBV5-1 to TRBJ2-1; a weak D match, TRBD2 (5 bases). The V gene lost 3 bases and the J gene lost 0 bases, with 28 bases spanning the gap. The germline CDR1 and CDR2 sequences are SGHRS and YFSETQ. There are 21 residues in the CDR3. The CDR3, as DNA: TGCGCCAGCAGCTATGTATACGATGGCGGGTTTCCCCCTTACTCCTACAATGAGCAGTTCTTC. It encodes CASSYVYDGGFPPYSYNEQFF.

This clonotype occurred many times. CDR3 in amino acids: CASSSGGFAAGLYEQYF. CDR3 coding DNA: TGTGCCAGCAGTTCTGGTGGGTTTGCGGCAGGACTCTACGAGCAGTACTTC. This chain connects TRBV28 to TRBJ2-7, with D perhaps TRBD2 (5 bases). Trimming cost V 4 bases and J 3 bases, with 22 bases left between them. The CDR3 contains 17 residues. CDR1 and CDR2 (germline): MDHEN, SYDVKM.

Only a few counts were recorded for this clonotype. The CDR3 here is CATARTGNTDTQYF. The CDR3 DNA is TGTGCCACCGCCCGGACAGGGAATACAGATACGCAGTATTTT. J is TRBJ2-3 and V is TRBV9, with 8 bases fitting TRBD1. CDR1 SGDLS and CDR2 YYNGEE come from the germline V gene. Unmatched junction bases numbered 9, after V lost 9 bases and J lost 3 bases. The CDR3 has 14 amino acids.

This chain joins TRBV7-3 and TRBJ2-1; a possible D gene is TRBD2 (6 bases). The length of the CDR3 is 16 residues. V lost 0 bases to trimming and J lost 6 bases, with 15 bases between them. The germline V gene has CDR1 SGHTA and CDR2 FQGTGA. DNA of the CDR3: TGTGCCAGCAGCTTAACCCCAGCGGGCGTTGCCAATGAGCAGTTCTTC. Its translation is CASSLTPAGVANEQFF. The full variable domain, completed using reference TRBV7-3 and TRBJ2-1, is GAGVSQTPSNKVTEKGKYVELRCDPISGHTALYWYRQSLGQGPEFLIYFQGTGAADDSGLPNDRFFAVRPEGSVSTLKIQRTERGDSAVYLCASSLTPAGVANEQFFGPGTRLTVL.

V and J are TRBV6-6 and TRBJ2-7; D unclear. Germline loops: CDR1 MNHNY, CDR2 SVGAGI (reference sequence). The CDR3 consists of 13 residues. The ends were cut back, 3 bases at V and 2 bases at J, with 8 bases in the middle. This chain's CDR3 is CASSYFWAYEQYF. The CDR3 bases are TGTGCCAGCAGTTATTTTTGGGCCTACGAGCAGTACTTC.

This clonotype was detected a few times. The V gene is TRBV29-1, the J gene TRBJ2-1; D gene unclear. CDR3 size: 13 residues. The germline V and J ends were trimmed by 3 bases and 2 bases, with 8 bases remaining between them. The germline CDR1 and CDR2 sequences are SQVTM and ANQGSEA. Here the CDR3 DNA reads TGCAGCGTTGATGGCAGCACCTACAATGAGCAGTTCTTC. Residues: CSVDGSTYNEQFF.

The chain is built from TRBV10-3 and TRBJ2-2; D possibly corresponds to TRBD1 (6 bases). Trimming took off 6 bases at V and 1 base at J, with 9 bases between the two ends. The germline CDR1 and CDR2 sequences are ENHRY and SYGVKD. The length of the CDR3 is 14 residues. CDR3 amino acids: CAISQTGNTGELFF. The CDR3 DNA reads TGTGCCATCAGCCAGACAGGGAACACCGGGGAGCTGTTTTTT.

The CDR3 bases are TGCAGTGCTAGAGTTAGCGGGGAGGCTTACAATGAGCAGTTCTTC. It translates to CSARVSGEAYNEQFF. The chain carries TRBV20-1 and TRBJ2-1; 8 bases match TRBD2. The germline V gene encodes CDR1 DFQATT and CDR2 SNEGSKA (reference sequence). This CDR3 contains 15 residues. The junction had 6 bases not matched to a gene; V was cut back by 1 base and J by 4 bases.

This clonotype appeared a few times. This chain uses TRBV29-1 with TRBJ2-1; weak D call: TRBD2 (6 bases). This CDR3 contains 14 residues. CDR1 SQVTM and CDR2 ANQGSEA come from the germline V gene. Trimming stripped 5 bases from V and 4 bases from J, with 15 bases between. The CDR3 sequence is CSVRPGRGYNEQFF. The DNA of the CDR3 is TGCAGCGTTAGACCTGGGCGGGGTTACAATGAGCAGTTCTTC.

This clonotype was recorded many times. The chain joins TRBV5-1 to TRBJ1-2; TRBD1 matches 10 bases. Germline trimming cut 0 bases from V and 3 bases from J; bases unmatched to any gene: 2. The CDR3 contains 15 residues. CDR1 and CDR2 (germline): SGHRS, YFSETQ. The CDR3 DNA is TGCGCCAGCAGCTTGGGACAGGGGGCTGACTATGGCTACACCTTC. Translated, it gives CASSLGQGADYGYTF.

The chain couples TRBV5-1 to TRBJ2-1, with TRBD2 matching 10 bases. The CDR3 loop spans 17 amino acids. Losses at the gene ends were 4 bases for V and 2 bases for J; bases not matched to a gene: 9. The germline V gene has CDR1 SGHRS and CDR2 YFSETQ. The DNA for the CDR3 is TGCGCCAGCAGCGGCGCTCTAGCGGGGGATCCCTACAATGAGCAGTTCTTC. Its translation: CASSGALAGDPYNEQFF.

Details on this clonotype: This is likely a read error, given that the CDR3 carries no conserved phenylalanine or tryptophan at its end. The V gene is TRBV6-1, the J gene TRBJ2-2, with TRBD1 matching over 7 bases. CDR1 and CDR2 (germline): MNHNS, SASEGT. V was clipped by 6 bases and J by 3 bases; unmatched bases: 7. This CDR3 has 15 amino acids. CDR3 bases: TGTGCCAGCAGAGATGGGACAGTAGACACCGGGGAGCTGTTTTGT. This sequence encodes CASRDGTVDTGELFC.